The T cell receptor (beta chain) under discussion was sequenced for a study of CD8 T cell repertoires and HIV-1 epitope variants. A remark on this clone: Its antigen remains unknown.

On the immunoSEQ platform, TCR beta CDR3s were sequenced at survey depth. Here immunoSEQ multiplex PCR was the method, and the copy in TCRdb shows in-frame clones only, minus some. Of thousands of clones in the sample, more than 60% were seen once. V lost 5 bases to trimming and J lost 1 base, with 15 bases between them. Germline V gives CDR1 MNHEY, CDR2 SVGAGI. This CDR3 is 15 amino acids long. This receptor was obtained from a male donor with HIV. The gene calls are TRBV6-5 and TRBJ2-7; D is possibly TRBD2 (6 bases). Sequenced: cultured CD8+ T cells derived from PBMCs. The CDR3 sequence: CASSQGLVFSYEQYF. For the CDR3, the DNA is TGTGCCAGCAGTCAGGGACTCGTGTTTTCCTACGAGCAGTACTTC.